This T cell receptor beta chain comes out of a study of blood T cell repertoires in COVID-19 (dated by TCRdb to 2018 to 2021). Notes on the research overall: The collaborator samples originated in the United States, Italy and Spain and spanned the acute and convalescent phases of COVID-19. The prospective study material was composed of cDNA or gDNA derived from T cells, B-cell-depleted T cells, or PBMCs. The dataset comprised deeply sampled blood TCRbeta repertoires from subjects exposed to, actively infected with, or recovered from COVID-19. The repertoires were made available in a free public database intended to serve as a resource for research on the immune response to SARS-CoV-2. The samples were drawn from two sources: the first 160 participants of the ongoing ImmuneRACE study, and some 1,300 subjects contributed by 6 global collaborators. Nearly every sample came with metadata listing a de-identified subject ID, COVID-19 status, age in years and sex. Where HLA class I and class II types were available, the types were taken from metadata supplied by the sample provider, not from assay-based typing. Broader findings and caveats from the paper: How much clinical and demographic metadata was included differed by source and by participant, and the metadata was provided uncurated.

A remark on this clone: Its antigen is still unknown. Nothing much larger sits one base from this clone, and base qualities are not available.

V loses 4 bases, J loses 7 bases, and the germline ends lie 20 bases apart. CDR1 and CDR2, per the germline V gene, are MGHRA and YSYEKL. Taken from cysteine to phenylalanine, the CDR3 has 17 residues. Just the 51-base CDR3 DNA is kept, in frame starting at base 1. TCRbeta CDR3 regions were amplified from genomic DNA using the immunoSEQ Assay, a bias-controlled multiplex PCR. Under the source paper's analysis protocol: Within the assay, amplification of reference gene primers was used to estimate how many nucleated cells each sample contained. To quantify the absolute abundance of each unique TCRbeta CDR3 rearrangement, sequence reads were collapsed and filtered. For each sample, productive Simpson clonality was calculated by taking the square root of Simpson's diversity index across productive rearrangements. The table was pulled from immuneACCESS by TCRdb, which kept in-frame rearrangements only. Such tables lose some clones; where checked, under half of the loss comes from unresolved V genes, and the rest has no known cause. D and trimming come from the DNA, and the V and J calls and clone size come from that table. The sample table records about 280,000 clones; about 90% of these occur just once. Roughly 11% of the sample is in the top ten clones.

One collaborating source in Seattle enrolled patients during active infection and followed them longitudinally through the course of disease. Each collaborating institution followed its own protocols to collect whole blood in K2EDTA tubes. Collaborator samples were shipped for TCRbeta analysis as frozen whole blood, isolated PBMCs, or DNA extracted from either sample type. This TCR derives from a woman aged 25-40 years with COVID-19, enrolled during active disease. Recombination linked TRBV4-1 to TRBJ1-6, with TRBD1 tentatively as D gene (5 bases match). The source material was peripheral blood. The DNA is as follows: TGCGCCAGCAGCCGCGGAGTTGAGACAGCCTTCAATTCACCCCTCCACTTT. Protein translation: CASSRGVETAFNSPLHF.